What follows are 29 T cell receptor beta chains derived from one specimen sequenced in a study of CD8 T cells in ankylosing spondylitis. TCRdb redid the calling of the 5' RACE reads with MiXCR, one entry per CDR3 protein. Among 250,000 to 350,000 distinct CDR3 sequences listed, around 20% were seen once. The specimen sequenced was blood, either unsorted or a sorted T cell fraction (not recorded which). These receptors were obtained from a female donor with ankylosing spondylitis or in good health (not recorded which).

This clonotype was seen a handful of times. The CDR3 DNA sequence: TGTGCCAGCAGCGTAGGGACTGTTTCCTACGAGCAGTACTTC. Translation gives CASSVGTVSYEQYF. The rearrangement joins TRBV9 to TRBJ2-7; TRBD2 might be the D (5 bases). Germline values: CDR1 SGDLS, CDR2 YYNGEE. The CDR3 covers 14 residues. Trimming cost V 0 bases and J 1 base, with 8 bases left between them.

This clonotype was counted at least ten times. The chain joins TRBV5-1 to TRBJ2-7; the D call may be TRBD1 or TRBD2 (5 bases each). The CDR3 is made up of 14 amino acids. V was shortened by 4 bases and J by 5 bases, with 16 bases between the two germline ends. Germline values: CDR1 SGHRS, CDR2 YFSETQ. The CDR3 here is CASSPGPGRDEQYF. CDR3 coding DNA: TGCGCCAGCAGCCCGGGACCCGGTAGAGACGAGCAGTACTTC.

This clonotype was seen more than once but under ten times. The rearrangement uses TRBV5-1 and TRBJ2-7, with 9 bases aligning to TRBD1. The CDR3 is 15 residues long. CDR1 is SGHRS and CDR2 is YFSETQ in the germline V gene. Trimming at V came to 0 bases and at J to 2 bases, leaving 3 bases not matched to a gene. The CDR3, as DNA: TGCGCCAGCAGCTTGGCGGGACAGGGCACCTACGAGCAGTACTTC. Its translation: CASSLAGQGTYEQYF.

The V call is TRBV12-3 or TRBV12-4, the J call TRBJ1-1; D is uncertain. The CDR3 has 11 residues. The CDR3 DNA reads TGTGGCTCCGGCCGGAACACTGAAGCTTTCTTT. This encodes CGSGRNTEAFF.

This clonotype was detected ten times or more. CDR3 bases: TGTGCCAGCACGAAGCGGAGCACCGGGGAGCTGTTTTTT. Translating gives CASTKRSTGELFF. V and J are TRBV9 and TRBJ2-2; TRBD2 might be the D (5 bases). Trimming shortened V by 6 bases and J by 4 bases, and 10 bases separated the two germline ends. Germline V gene sequence: CDR1 SGDLS, CDR2 YYNGEE. CDR3 size: 13 residues.

The sample holds a few counts of this clonotype. The chain has TRBV18 and TRBJ2-2; D is perhaps TRBD1 (6 bases). Trimming cost V 3 bases and J 2 bases, with 10 bases left between them. Germline-derived CDR1 and CDR2 are KGHSH and LQKENI. The CDR3 is 15 residues long. CDR3 amino acids: CASSPGTLNTGELFF. CDR3 DNA sequence: TGTGCCAGCTCACCCGGGACACTTAACACCGGGGAGCTGTTTTTT.

This chain connects TRBV30 to TRBJ2-1; D gene ambiguous. V was cut by 4 bases and J by 3 bases, with 4 bases left in between. Germline V gene data show CDR1 as GTSNPN and CDR2 as SVGIG (reference sequence). This CDR3 region has 11 residues. The DNA for the CDR3 is TGTGCCTGGAAACGCTACAATGAGCAGTTCTTC. Translating it yields CAWKRYNEQFF.

This clonotype has a handful of counts. V gene TRBV7-2 combines with J gene TRBJ2-7, with 7 bases aligning to TRBD1. The germline gives CDR1 SGHTA, CDR2 FQGNSA. V gave up 4 bases and J gave up 4 bases; unmatched junction bases: 10. The length of the CDR3 is 15 residues. This CDR3 is CASSSLGTALYEQYF. The CDR3 region has the DNA TGTGCCAGCAGCTCACTCGGGACAGCCCTATACGAGCAGTACTTC.

This clonotype was seen a handful of times. V gene TRBV25-1 combines with J gene TRBJ2-3; TRBD2 matches 11 bases. Germline CDR1 is MGHDK and CDR2 is SYGVNS. The CDR3 runs 17 residues. V trimming: 3 bases; J trimming: 0 bases; junction bases outside the gene matches: 5. CDR3: CASSDLAGGPSTDTQYF. CDR3 bases: TGTGCCAGCAGTGATCTAGCGGGAGGACCTAGCACAGATACGCAGTATTTT.

This sequence joins TRBV5-8 and TRBJ2-2; 8 bases fit TRBD2. This CDR3 contains 16 residues. V was clipped by 5 bases and J by 5 bases; unmatched bases: 11. Germline assignment: CDR1 SGHTS and CDR2 YDEGEE. CDR3: CASRTGPGLVTGELFF. The CDR3 nucleotides are TGTGCCAGCAGAACCGGGCCGGGACTAGTTACCGGGGAGCTGTTTTTT. Full variable domain (remainder filled in from reference TRBV5-8 and TRBJ2-2): EAGVTQSPTHLIKTRGQQATLRCSPISGHTSVYWYQQALGLGLQFLLWYDEGEERNRGNFPPRFSGRQFPNYSSELNVNALELEDSALYLCASRTGPGLVTGELFFGEGSRLTVL.

The gene calls are TRBV20-1 and TRBJ2-7; D gene uncertain. V lost 6 bases, J lost 3 bases, and 15 bases lay in between. The CDR3 has 13 amino acids. Looked up from germline, CDR1 is DFQATT and CDR2 is SNEGSKA (reference sequence). Here the CDR3 reads CSALKGRSYEQYF. As DNA, the CDR3 is TGCAGTGCCCTAAAAGGACGGAGCTACGAGCAGTACTTC.

This clonotype showed up just a few times. The chain is built from TRBV4-3 and TRBJ2-6; weak D call: TRBD1 (5 bases). The CDR3 extends over 15 amino acids. Deletions cut 7 bases from V and 3 bases from J, with 13 bases between. Germline V CDR1 and CDR2: LGHNA, YSLEER. CDR3 protein: CASNSLGVGANVLTF. CDR3 coding DNA: TGCGCCAGCAACAGTTTAGGGGTTGGGGCCAACGTCCTGACTTTC.

The table lists this clonotype with a few counts. The rearrangement links TRBV5-1 to TRBJ1-6, with 8 nucleotides matching TRBD1. J was trimmed by 5 bases and V by 3 bases; bases with no gene match: 1. Germline V gene sequence: CDR1 SGHRS, CDR2 YFSETQ. The CDR3 covers 14 residues. CDR3 protein: CASSWDRNNSPLHF. For the CDR3, the DNA is TGCGCCAGCAGCTGGGACAGGAATAATTCACCCCTCCACTTT.

This clonotype has at least ten counts. This chain uses TRBV5-1 with TRBJ1-1; D ambiguous. Trimming took off 3 bases at V and 3 bases at J, with 9 bases between the two ends. From germline, CDR1 is SGHRS and CDR2 YFSETQ. This CDR3 is 13 amino acids long. CDR3 nucleotide sequence: TGCGCCAGCAGCTCCACAGCGGACACTGAAGCTTTCTTT. Its translation: CASSSTADTEAFF.

There are a few counts of this clonotype. The genes are TRBV7-2 and TRBJ1-1; maybe TRBD1 (5 bases). This CDR3 is 9 amino acids long. Germline V gene data show CDR1 as SGHTA and CDR2 as FQGNSA. Trimming took off 8 bases at V and 13 bases at J, with 11 bases between the two ends. CDR3 protein: CASGYGGFF. CDR3 nucleotides: TGTGCCAGCGGGTACGGGGGTTTCTTT.

The chain couples TRBV6-5 to TRBJ2-7, with TRBD2 matching over 14 bases. V gave up 4 bases and J gave up 7 bases; unmatched junction bases: 6. There are 15 residues in the CDR3. Germline assignment: CDR1 MNHEY and CDR2 SVGAGI. Here the CDR3 reads CASSSPGLAGDEQYF. CDR3 DNA sequence: TGTGCCAGCAGTTCACCGGGACTAGCGGGAGATGAGCAGTACTTC.

The gene calls are TRBV10-1 and TRBJ2-7, with D possibly called TRBD1 or TRBD2 (5 bases each). Germline CDR1 and CDR2: WNHNN and SYGVQD (reference sequence). This CDR3 region has 13 residues. Trimming took 6 bases from V and 6 from J, leaving 15 bases between them. CDR3 sequence: CASRGEAPSEQYF. The CDR3 nucleotides are TGCGCCAGCAGGGGGGAAGCCCCAAGCGAGCAGTACTTC.

The CDR3 loop reads CASSEVGVGEQYF. CDR3 bases: TGTGCCAGCAGTGAAGTCGGGGTAGGGGAGCAGTACTTC. The J gene is TRBJ2-7, the V gene TRBV2, with a tentative D call TRBD2 (5 bases). The CDR3 is made up of 13 amino acids. Germline CDR1 SNHLY, CDR2 FYNNEI. Trimming left V 1 base short and J 7 bases short, with 11 bases between.

The chain is built from TRBV7-2 and TRBJ2-7, with D possibly being TRBD2 (6 bases). The CDR3 has 15 amino acids. Germline assignment: CDR1 SGHTA and CDR2 FQGNSA. Deletions cut 2 bases from V and 9 bases from J, with 20 bases between. Here the CDR3 DNA reads TGTGCCAGCAGCTTAAGAGTGCGGGAATCTTTTGGGCAGTACTTC. As protein: CASSLRVRESFGQYF.

The rearrangement joins TRBV20-1 to TRBJ2-1, with 10 bases identical to TRBD2. The length of the CDR3 is 14 residues. Germline loops: CDR1 DFQATT, CDR2 SNEGSKA (reference sequence). V was pared by 6 bases and J by 6 bases, with 8 bases of the junction left unmatched. Written as DNA, the CDR3 is TGCAGTGCCCGAAGTAGCGGGAGGCCCAATGAGCAGTTCTTC. Amino acid sequence: CSARSSGRPNEQFF.

The V call is TRBV18, the J call TRBJ2-1, with 11 positions matching TRBD2. The germline gives CDR1 KGHSH, CDR2 LQKENI. CDR3 length: 18 residues. J gave up 6 bases and V 9 bases, and 19 bases lay outside the gene matches. CDR3 region: CASYRLAGNAKTFNEQFF. The CDR3 DNA is TGTGCCAGTTATAGACTAGCGGGAAATGCCAAAACTTTCAATGAGCAGTTCTTC.

In this sample, this clonotype turned up a few times. The genes are TRBV29-1 and TRBJ2-3; 8 bases are a match to TRBD1. V shed 6 bases and J 4 bases; nucleotides not matched to a gene: 6. The CDR3 contains 13 residues. CDR1 and CDR2 from the germline V gene are SQVTM and ANQGSEA. The DNA for the CDR3 is TGCAGCGTAGGACAGGGAATTCCAGATACGCAGTATTTT. Its protein product is CSVGQGIPDTQYF.

This clonotype was observed a handful of times. The chain couples TRBV6-2 or TRBV6-3 to TRBJ1-1; D call uncertain. Germline values: CDR1 MNHEY, CDR2 SVGEGT. This CDR3 has 13 residues. Trimming took off 2 bases at V and 4 bases at J, with 8 bases between the two ends. The CDR3 loop is CASSYGQTTEAFF. The CDR3 DNA is TGTGCCAGCAGTTACGGGCAGACCACTGAAGCTTTCTTT.

A few counts support this clonotype. The chain combines TRBV10-3 with TRBJ2-5; maybe TRBD2 (5 bases). V was clipped by 7 bases and J by 4 bases, with 13 bases between them. This CDR3 has 13 residues. Germline V gene data show CDR1 as ENHRY and CDR2 as SYGVKD. CDR3 nucleotides: TGTGCCATCACCTGGTCCCGGGGAGAGACCCAGTACTTC. Protein product: CAITWSRGETQYF.

A few counts support this clonotype. J is TRBJ1-2 and V is TRBV19, with TRBD1 identical over 9 bases. The germline V gene encodes CDR1 LNHDA and CDR2 SQIVND (reference sequence). V gave up 4 bases and J gave up 3 bases; unmatched junction bases: 12. CDR3 size: 17 residues. This chain's CDR3 is CASSTPPGQGKDYGYTF. As DNA, the CDR3 is TGTGCCAGTAGTACCCCGCCCGGACAGGGGAAGGACTATGGCTACACCTTC.

The count of this clonotype is one. The gene calls are TRBV18 and TRBJ2-1, with 10 bases aligning to TRBD2. The trim removed 3 bases at V and 5 bases at J, leaving 4 bases unmatched. Germline V gene data show CDR1 as KGHSH and CDR2 as LQKENI. The CDR3 loop spans 15 amino acids. The CDR3 loop is CASSPGLASDNEQFF. CDR3 coding DNA: TGTGCCAGCTCACCGGGACTAGCGTCCGACAATGAGCAGTTCTTC.

This chain links TRBV7-2 with TRBJ2-5; D is perhaps TRBD1 or TRBD2 (7 bases each). The ends were cut back, 4 bases at V and 5 bases at J, with 20 bases in the middle. The CDR3 runs 16 residues. CDR1 is SGHTA and CDR2 is FQGNSA in the germline V gene. The CDR3 reads CASSYRTGLGGETQYF. The CDR3 DNA reads TGTGCCAGCAGCTACCGGACAGGCCTGGGGGGGGAGACCCAGTACTTC.

This chain uses TRBV7-2 with TRBJ2-7; 7 bases align to TRBD1. The CDR3 is made up of 15 amino acids. The germline V gene encodes CDR1 SGHTA and CDR2 FQGNSA. J was trimmed by 1 base and V by 5 bases; bases with no gene match: 8. CDR3 protein: CASSPGQVPSYEQYF. The CDR3 coding sequence is TGTGCCAGCAGCCCCGGACAGGTGCCTTCCTACGAGCAGTACTTC.

The chain is built from TRBV12-3 or TRBV12-4 and TRBJ1-5; weak D call: TRBD1 (5 bases). Trimming took 8 bases from V and 4 from J, leaving 15 bases between them. The CDR3 sequence is 14 residues long. The CDR3 is CASAHGTENQPQHF. CDR3 coding DNA: TGTGCCAGCGCCCACGGGACGGAGAATCAGCCCCAGCATTTT.